Listed below are T cell receptor beta chains from one sample, sequenced in a study of shared clonotypes between healthy human individuals. Produced via immunoSEQ multiplex PCR; TCRdb's table is partial and in-frame only. This table holds 2,500,000 or so clones, around 90% found once. Input material: naive CD4+ T cells sorted from blood. All receptors derive from a man between 18 and 29 years old in good health. CDR3s include the opening cysteine and the closing phenylalanine or tryptophan. The order of the fields is V gene, clone size, J gene, D gene, CDR3 DNA, CDR3 protein. D genes are given only for firm matches. Clone size is given for some rows only: seen once, a few or many times, or a class if the clone is expanded.

V: TRBV7-9
size: NA
J: TRBJ1-5
D: NA
DNA: TGTGCCAGCAGCTTGTTGAGTGATCAGCCCCAGCATTTT
CDR3: CASSLLSDQPQHF

V: TRBV4-3
size: NA
J: TRBJ1-1
D: NA
DNA: TGCGCCAGCAGCCAAGATATTCCGGGTACGAACACTGAAGCTTTCTTT
CDR3: CASSQDIPGTNTEAFF

V: TRBV7-9
size: NA
J: TRBJ2-2
D: NA
DNA: TGTGCCAGCAGCCCCGCATCTACCGGGGAGCTGTTTTTT
CDR3: CASSPASTGELFF

V: TRBV5-1
size: NA
J: TRBJ2-7
D: TRBD2
DNA: TGCGCCAGCAGCTTGCCGGCGGGAGCGGGGGAGCAGTACTTC
CDR3: CASSLPAGAGEQYF

V: TRBV6-5
size: NA
J: TRBJ1-4
D: NA
DNA: TGTGCCAGCAGTTATAGCGCAACTAATGAAAAACTGTTTTTT
CDR3: CASSYSATNEKLFF

V: TRBV25-1
size: NA
J: TRBJ2-3
D: TRBD2
DNA: TGTGCCAGCAGTGACGGCGGGAGGGCCTTTAGCACAGATACGCAGTATTTT
CDR3: CASSDGGRAFSTDTQYF

V: TRBV6-1
size: once
J: TRBJ1-5
D: NA
DNA: TGTGCCAGCAGTGACGGTGGACGCAATCAGCCCCAGCATTTT
CDR3: CASSDGGRNQPQHF

V: TRBV6-6
size: NA
J: TRBJ1-5
D: NA
DNA: TGTGCCAGCAGGGAGGCAGGGGAGGGTCAGCCCCAGCATTTT
CDR3: CASREAGEGQPQHF

V: TRBV19
size: NA
J: TRBJ1-4
D: NA
DNA: TGTGCCAGTAGTAAAGAGAACCCAGAAAAACTGTTTTTT
CDR3: CASSKENPEKLFF

V: TRBV2
size: NA
J: TRBJ1-1
D: NA
DNA: TGTGCCAGCAGCCGACAGGCCCGAGGTGAAGCTTTCTTT
CDR3: CASSRQARGEAFF

V: TRBV6-1
size: NA
J: TRBJ1-5
D: TRBD1
DNA: TGTGCCAGCAGTCGGGACAGGGGTCAGCCCCAGCATTTT
CDR3: CASSRDRGQPQHF

V: TRBV29-1
size: once
J: TRBJ2-7
D: NA
DNA: TGCAGCGTTGGTGGCAGATTAGCCTACGAGCAGTACTTC
CDR3: CSVGGRLAYEQYF

V: TRBV6-1
size: NA
J: TRBJ2-7
D: TRBD2
DNA: TGTGCCAGCAGTGAAGCGGTACTAGCGAGATACGAGCAGTACTTC
CDR3: CASSEAVLARYEQYF

V: TRBV19
size: NA
J: TRBJ1-5
D: NA
DNA: TGTGCCAGTAGTACTATATCAGGCACCAGCAATCAGCCCCAGCATTTT
CDR3: CASSTISGTSNQPQHF

V: TRBV19
size: NA
J: TRBJ1-5
D: NA
DNA: TGTGCCAGTAGTGATCGGAATCAGCCCCAGCATTTT
CDR3: CASSDRNQPQHF

V: TRBV28
size: NA
J: TRBJ2-7
D: NA
DNA: TGTGCCAGCAGTAACACAGCCTACGAGCAGTACTTC
CDR3: CASSNTAYEQYF

V: TRBV2
size: NA
J: TRBJ2-7
D: NA
DNA: TGTGCCAGCAGTCCCCACGTCTACGAGCAGTACTTC
CDR3: CASSPHVYEQYF

V: TRBV9
size: NA
J: TRBJ2-5
D: NA
DNA: TGTGCCAGCAGCCGGGTCCACCAAGAGACCCAGTACTTC
CDR3: CASSRVHQETQYF

V: TRBV5-1
size: NA
J: TRBJ2-4
D: NA
DNA: TGCGCCAGCAGCTCTTCGGGGGGCGGAACGATTTTCAAAAACATTCAGTACTTC
CDR3: CASSSSGGGTIFKNIQYF

V: TRBV6-1
size: NA
J: TRBJ1-6
D: NA
DNA: TGTGCCAGCAGTGCCCAGACGGAGAATAATTCACCCCTCCACTTT
CDR3: CASSAQTENNSPLHF

V: TRBV6-1
size: NA
J: TRBJ2-5
D: NA
DNA: TGTGCCAGCAGTGTGTTATTGACCCGGCCTGAAGAGACCCAGTACTTC
CDR3: CASSVLLTRPEETQYF

V: TRBV5-5
size: NA
J: TRBJ2-3
D: TRBD2
DNA: TGTGCCAGCAGCTTGGGTAGCGGGAGAGATACGCAGTATTTT
CDR3: CASSLGSGRDTQYF

V: TRBV5-1
size: NA
J: TRBJ2-1
D: NA
DNA: TGCGCCAGCAGCTTGTCTAGGGACTACAATGAGCAGTTCTTC
CDR3: CASSLSRDYNEQFF

V: TRBV19
size: NA
J: TRBJ1-5
D: TRBD1
DNA: TGTGCCAGTAGGAGGAACAGGGGTAACAATCAGCCCCAGCATTTT
CDR3: CASRRNRGNNQPQHF